The rows below give T cell receptor beta chains drawn from one sample of a study of T cell repertoires in cytomegalovirus infection. TCRdb redid the calling of the reads with MiXCR, one entry per CDR3 protein. Here the sample spans 650,000 to 900,000 distinct CDR3 sequences, less than 35% being singletons. No antigens are known for them. The material was cultured CD8+ T cells from PBMCs, obtained from culture after CMV antigen stimulation. The source is a human donor in good health (CMV status not recorded). Some clones in this sample may be carry-over from other donors' samples. The CDR3 runs from the conserved cysteine through the conserved F or W. The order of the fields is clone size, J gene, D gene, V gene, CDR3 DNA, CDR3 protein. The D gene is left open where the match is weak. The size of a clone is reported for some rows only, either as once, few or many, or as a class for expanded clones.

clone_size: .
j_call: TRBJ1-6
d_call: TRBD1
v_call: TRBV13
cdr3_nt: TGTGCCAGCAGCCCGGGACAGGTGGGGGCTTCACCCCTCCACTTT
cdr3_aa: CASSPGQVGASPLHF

clone_size: .
j_call: TRBJ2-6
d_call: .
v_call: TRBV7-9
cdr3_nt: TGTGCCAGCAGCTCTCCTGCTACAAGAGGGGCCAACGTCCTGACTTTC
cdr3_aa: CASSSPATRGANVLTF

clone_size: .
j_call: TRBJ2-7
d_call: .
v_call: TRBV12-3/TRBV12-4
cdr3_nt: TGTGCCAGCAGTTTTAAATTGGAAAGGGACACCAGCTCCTACGAGCAGTACTTC
cdr3_aa: CASSFKLERDTSSYEQYF

clone_size: .
j_call: TRBJ1-1
d_call: .
v_call: TRBV4-2
cdr3_nt: TGTGCCAGCAGCCAAGATGGGAGGGGTAGGGACACTGAAGCTTTCTTT
cdr3_aa: CASSQDGRGRDTEAFF

clone_size: few
j_call: TRBJ1-1
d_call: .
v_call: TRBV29-1
cdr3_nt: TGCAGCACTTCTCACGGGGCAGGGCCCGACACTGAAGCTTTCTTT
cdr3_aa: CSTSHGAGPDTEAFF

clone_size: few
j_call: TRBJ1-2
d_call: .
v_call: TRBV19
cdr3_nt: TGTGCCAGTAGTATTGGCACTTTCGCATCCCTTGGCTACACCTTC
cdr3_aa: CASSIGTFASLGYTF

clone_size: few
j_call: TRBJ2-1
d_call: .
v_call: TRBV2
cdr3_nt: TGTGCCAGCATTTCCGAGAAAGAGCAGTTCTTC
cdr3_aa: CASISEKEQFF

clone_size: .
j_call: TRBJ2-1
d_call: .
v_call: TRBV4-1
cdr3_nt: TGCGCCAGCAGCCAAGAAGGGCCGCCGGGCGCCCATGAGCAGTTCTTC
cdr3_aa: CASSQEGPPGAHEQFF

clone_size: few
j_call: TRBJ2-1
d_call: TRBD1
v_call: TRBV7-9
cdr3_nt: TGTGCCAGCAGCCGAAGACAGGGATGGGAGCAGTTCTTC
cdr3_aa: CASSRRQGWEQFF

clone_size: many
j_call: TRBJ2-5
d_call: TRBD2
v_call: TRBV7-2
cdr3_nt: TGTGCCAGCAGCCCTCCCGGGGGGGCCTTAGAGACCCAGTACTTC
cdr3_aa: CASSPPGGALETQYF

clone_size: few
j_call: TRBJ2-1
d_call: TRBD2
v_call: TRBV5-1
cdr3_nt: TGCGCCAGCAGCGTGTCCGGACTAGCGGGGAATGAGCAGTTCTTC
cdr3_aa: CASSVSGLAGNEQFF

clone_size: .
j_call: TRBJ1-1
d_call: .
v_call: TRBV28
cdr3_nt: TGTGCCAGCAGTTCCCAGTTTGAACGGCCAGGGGCTTTCTTT
cdr3_aa: CASSSQFERPGAFF

clone_size: few
j_call: TRBJ1-2
d_call: .
v_call: TRBV5-5
cdr3_nt: TGTGCCAGCAGCACCCGGGGGGCGACAGGTCGTGACCCCTATGGCTACACCTTC
cdr3_aa: CASSTRGATGRDPYGYTF

clone_size: .
j_call: TRBJ1-4
d_call: .
v_call: TRBV7-9
cdr3_nt: TGTGCCAGCAGCTCGCTTGGGGGGAAGCTAGGAGAAAAACTGTTTTTT
cdr3_aa: CASSSLGGKLGEKLFF

clone_size: .
j_call: TRBJ1-1
d_call: .
v_call: TRBV6-5
cdr3_nt: TGTGCCAGCAGTCCCGGGGAGGGGCCTTTGGTCGGGACTGAAGCTTTCTTT
cdr3_aa: CASSPGEGPLVGTEAFF

clone_size: .
j_call: TRBJ1-1
d_call: .
v_call: TRBV19
cdr3_nt: TGTGCCAGTAGTATAGTACCAGGGGTCCTAGTTGAAGCTTTCTTT
cdr3_aa: CASSIVPGVLVEAFF

clone_size: few
j_call: TRBJ1-5
d_call: .
v_call: TRBV12-3/TRBV12-4
cdr3_nt: TGTGCCAGCAGTTTTGCTGGACGGGTCAATCAGCCCCAGCATTTT
cdr3_aa: CASSFAGRVNQPQHF

clone_size: .
j_call: TRBJ1-4
d_call: .
v_call: TRBV11-2
cdr3_nt: TGTGCCAGCACACACAGTAATGAAAAACTGTTTTTT
cdr3_aa: CASTHSNEKLFF

clone_size: few
j_call: TRBJ2-1
d_call: TRBD1
v_call: TRBV19
cdr3_nt: TGTGCCAGTAGTTGGGACAGGGGTGAATACAATGAGCAGTTCTTC
cdr3_aa: CASSWDRGEYNEQFF

clone_size: .
j_call: TRBJ1-1
d_call: .
v_call: TRBV6-2/TRBV6-3
cdr3_nt: TGTGCCAGCAGTCTAGACGGGGACGGTGATGCTTTCTTT
cdr3_aa: CASSLDGDGDAFF

clone_size: .
j_call: TRBJ2-2
d_call: .
v_call: TRBV29-1
cdr3_nt: TGCAGCGTTTTGACACGAAGTTCCGGGGAGCTGTTTTTT
cdr3_aa: CSVLTRSSGELFF

clone_size: .
j_call: TRBJ1-5
d_call: .
v_call: TRBV6-8
cdr3_nt: TGTGCCAGCAGCCCGACCGTTGGGAGCAATCAGCCCCAGCATTTT
cdr3_aa: CASSPTVGSNQPQHF

clone_size: many
j_call: TRBJ2-1
d_call: .
v_call: TRBV7-6
cdr3_nt: TGTGCCAGCAGTTCTACAGACTCCTTAAACAATGAGCAGTTCTTC
cdr3_aa: CASSSTDSLNNEQFF

clone_size: few
j_call: TRBJ1-2
d_call: .
v_call: TRBV7-6
cdr3_nt: TGTGCCAGCAGCTTAGGGGGTTTACCTACCTCCTATGGCTACACCTTC
cdr3_aa: CASSLGGLPTSYGYTF

clone_size: .
j_call: TRBJ1-2
d_call: TRBD1
v_call: TRBV10-3
cdr3_nt: TGTGCCATCAGTGAGCCGGGACAGGGGGCAGGTGGCTACACCTTC
cdr3_aa: CAISEPGQGAGGYTF

clone_size: once
j_call: TRBJ2-7
d_call: .
v_call: TRBV6-8
cdr3_nt: TGTGCCACCCTGAGGTCAGGGGACTACGAGCAGTACTTC
cdr3_aa: CATLRSGDYEQYF

clone_size: few
j_call: TRBJ2-1
d_call: .
v_call: TRBV4-3
cdr3_nt: TGCGCCAGCAGCCAAGATGGTCAGCTTTACAATGAGCAGTTCTTC
cdr3_aa: CASSQDGQLYNEQFF

clone_size: few
j_call: TRBJ2-5
d_call: TRBD2
v_call: TRBV12-3/TRBV12-4
cdr3_nt: TGTGCCAGCAGGCGACTAGCGGGGGGGTCGGAGACCCAGTACTTC
cdr3_aa: CASRRLAGGSETQYF

clone_size: .
j_call: TRBJ2-7
d_call: .
v_call: TRBV6-1
cdr3_nt: TGTGCCAGCATAGGGACCCCGGCGGGCGAGCAGTACTTC
cdr3_aa: CASIGTPAGEQYF

clone_size: .
j_call: TRBJ1-5
d_call: .
v_call: TRBV7-8
cdr3_nt: TGTGCCAGCAGCCACGGGTGGGGGGATCAGCCCCAGCATTTT
cdr3_aa: CASSHGWGDQPQHF

clone_size: few
j_call: TRBJ1-1
d_call: .
v_call: TRBV5-6
cdr3_nt: TGTGCCAGCAGCTCGAAGGAGAACACTGAAGCTTTCTTT
cdr3_aa: CASSSKENTEAFF

clone_size: .
j_call: TRBJ2-7
d_call: .
v_call: TRBV20-1
cdr3_nt: TGCAGTGCTAGACCTTCCGACGGGAAGGGAAGGTACGAGCAGTACTTC
cdr3_aa: CSARPSDGKGRYEQYF

clone_size: .
j_call: TRBJ1-1
d_call: .
v_call: TRBV6-6
cdr3_nt: TGTGCCAGCAGTGTTGGCTTCCCAGGGAGGAGGGTGAACACTGAAGCTTTCTTT
cdr3_aa: CASSVGFPGRRVNTEAFF

clone_size: many
j_call: TRBJ2-1
d_call: .
v_call: TRBV7-9
cdr3_nt: TGTGCCAGCAGCTTATCCGCCAATGAGCAGTTCTTC
cdr3_aa: CASSLSANEQFF

clone_size: many
j_call: TRBJ1-5
d_call: TRBD1
v_call: TRBV7-6
cdr3_nt: TGTGCCAGCAGCTTTTTAGGGGAGGGGGCCAGCAATCAGCCCCAGCATTTT
cdr3_aa: CASSFLGEGASNQPQHF

clone_size: .
j_call: TRBJ1-5
d_call: .
v_call: TRBV5-1
cdr3_nt: TGCGCCAGCAGCTTGGAAGGGTCGAGGAATCAGCCCCAACATTTT
cdr3_aa: CASSLEGSRNQPQHF